The 24 T cell receptor beta chains listed next were all sequenced from one sample in a study of T cell responses to AZD1222 COVID-19 vaccine. Generated by immunoSEQ multiplex PCR, the TCRdb table keeps only in-frame clones and is missing some. Altogether 120,000 to 150,000 clones are present, just over 90% being singletons, with the ten largest covering less than 2%. The sample in question was peripheral blood, obtained on day 0 of AZD1222 vaccination. These receptors all stem from an adult in good health.

V is TRBV6-5 and J is TRBJ1-3; possible D gene TRBD1, 6 bases. Trimming removed 11 bases at V and 0 bases at J, with 14 bases between. The CDR3 is 14 amino acids. The germline V gene has CDR1 MNHEY and CDR2 SVGAGI. The CDR3 DNA reads TGTGCCTCCGCTTTACAGGGCTCTGGAAACACCATATATTTT. It is translated as CASALQGSGNTIYF.

The chain is built from TRBV6-5 and TRBJ2-7, with TRBD1 identical over 8 bases. Germline assignment: CDR1 MNHEY and CDR2 SVGAGI. The CDR3 length is 14 residues. With 2 bases clipped from V and 3 bases from J, the junction kept 3 bases outside the gene matches. The CDR3 DNA is TGTGCCAGCAGTTACGGACAGGGAGGCTACGAGCAGTACTTC. This translates into CASSYGQGGYEQYF.

V is TRBV24-1 and J is TRBJ2-3; 9 bases are a match to TRBD2. V trimming: 7 bases; J trimming: 1 base; junction bases outside the gene matches: 20. Germline CDR1 reads KGHDR; CDR2 reads SFDVKD. The CDR3 is 20 amino acids. CDR3 amino acids: CATSPELAGTKRNGTDTQYF. The CDR3 nucleotides are TGTGCCACCAGCCCCGAGCTAGCGGGAACTAAAAGGAACGGCACAGATACGCAGTATTTT.

The genes are TRBV3-1 (or the pseudogene TRBV3-2) and TRBJ1-1, with D maybe TRBD1 (5 bases). V was trimmed by 5 bases and J by 2 bases, leaving 15 bases between them. This CDR3 region has 15 residues. The germline gives CDR1 LGHDT, CDR2 YNNKEL (reference sequence). The CDR3 sequence: CASSETASDNTEAFF. The CDR3 DNA is TGTGCCAGCAGCGAGACAGCGAGCGATAACACTGAAGCTTTCTTT.

The chain uses TRBV11-1 and TRBJ2-1; D is perhaps TRBD2 (5 bases). The germline gives CDR1 SGHAT, CDR2 FQDESV (reference sequence). The CDR3 loop spans 15 amino acids. V shed 5 bases and J shed 0 bases, with 11 bases lying between them. The CDR3, as DNA: TGTGCCAGCAGCGTCACTGGGAGCTCCTACAATGAGCAGTTCTTC. Protein sequence: CASSVTGSSYNEQFF. Filled out from reference TRBV11-1 and TRBJ2-1, the complete variable domain reads EAEVAQSPRYKITEKSQAVAFWCDPISGHATLYWYRQILGQGPELLVQFQDESVVDDSQLPKDRFSAERLKGVDSTLKIQPAELGDSAMYLCASSVTGSSYNEQFFGPGTRLTVL.

This rearrangement joins TRBV18 to TRBJ1-4; no clear D gene. Trimming removed 3 bases from V and 8 bases from J, with 13 bases in between. The CDR3 is made up of 14 amino acids. Germline CDR1 is KGHSH and CDR2 is LQKENI. In nucleotides, the CDR3 is TGTGCCAGCTCACCCGGGTCGCCAGAGGAAAAACTGTTTTTT. It codes for CASSPGSPEEKLFF.

V and J are TRBV10-2 and TRBJ2-1; 13 bases agree with TRBD2. Germline trimming cut 8 bases from V and 7 bases from J; bases unmatched to any gene: 17. Germline V gene lookup returns CDR1 WSHSY and CDR2 SAAADI. The CDR3 runs to 18 residues. For the CDR3, the DNA is TGCGCCAGCCTCAATTCACTAGCGGGGGGGCCCGGAACAAATGAGCAGTTCTTC. It yields the protein CASLNSLAGGPGTNEQFF.

On this clone itself: Other DNA sequences from this sample encode an identical CDR3 as well. The rearrangement links TRBV9 to TRBJ2-1; D is uncertain. Looked up from germline, CDR1 is SGDLS and CDR2 is YYNGEE. V dropped 2 bases and J dropped 2 bases, with 11 bases sitting between them. CDR3 length: 15 amino acids. CDR3 amino acids: CASSVLAVPYNEQFF. In nucleotides, the CDR3 is TGTGCCAGCAGCGTTTTGGCGGTTCCCTACAATGAGCAGTTCTTC.

This clone was observed a few times. The chain uses TRBV7-9 and TRBJ1-2; the D is unclear. V was pared by 1 base and J by 5 bases, with 11 bases between. The CDR3 runs to 14 residues. Germline V gene data show CDR1 as SEHNR and CDR2 as FQNEAQ (reference sequence). CDR3 region: CASSLDGATYGYTF. CDR3 coding DNA: TGTGCCAGCAGCTTAGATGGCGCGACGTATGGCTACACCTTC.

The chain uses TRBV13 and TRBJ1-1, with D unresolved. Deletions cut 5 bases from V and 1 base from J, with 8 bases between. CDR1 and CDR2 (germline): PRHDT, FYEKMQ (reference sequence). This CDR3 region has 13 residues. The CDR3, as DNA: TGTGCCAGCAGCCCTCGTGGGAACACTGAAGCTTTCTTT. This codes for CASSPRGNTEAFF.

The CDR3 nucleotides read TGTGCCAGCAGCTTGGAACAGCAAAATTCACCCCTCCACTTT. Amino acid sequence: CASSLEQQNSPLHF. The V gene is TRBV5-4, the J gene TRBJ1-6; no reliable D call. V lost 0 bases to trimming and J lost 7 bases, with 8 bases between them. The CDR3 has 14 amino acids. Looked up from germline, CDR1 is SGHNT and CDR2 is YYREEE (reference sequence).

The gene calls are TRBV21-1 and TRBJ2-5. TRBV21-1 is a pseudogene. The CDR3 length is 17 residues. In DNA, the CDR3 is TGTGCCAGCAGCAAAGAAAAGAGACCTCAGCCCCAAGAGACCCAGTACTTC. Translation: CASSKEKRPQPQETQYF.

The V call is TRBV5-6, the J call TRBJ1-2; 8 bases line up with TRBD1. Germline V gene data show CDR1 as SGHDT and CDR2 as YYEEEE. V lost 0 bases to trimming and J lost 8 bases; unmatched junction nucleotides: 3. The CDR3 is 13 amino acids. CDR3 nucleotide sequence: TGTGCCAGCAGCTTGGGGACAGGGCGCGGCTACACCTTC. As protein: CASSLGTGRGYTF.

The chain has TRBV5-4 and TRBJ2-1; TRBD2 matches at 7 bases. The CDR3 loop spans 16 amino acids. In germline, CDR1 is SGHNT, CDR2 YYREEE (reference sequence). Trimming cost V 4 bases and J 3 bases; bases outside gene matches: 10. The CDR3 bases are TGTGCCAGCAGCGAGACCTTGGGGGGGTACTACAATGAGCAGTTCTTC. Translated: CASSETLGGYYNEQFF.

The chain combines TRBV7-9 with TRBJ2-5; 9 bases are shared with TRBD2. J was trimmed by 5 bases and V by 3 bases; bases with no gene match: 4. The CDR3 totals 14 residues. The germline CDR1 and CDR2 sequences are SEHNR and FQNEAQ (reference sequence). CDR3 nucleotides: TGTGCCAGCAGCTTGGGACTAGCTGAGGAGACCCAGTACTTC. As protein: CASSLGLAEETQYF.

The chain uses TRBV6-2 or TRBV6-3 and TRBJ1-1; D ambiguous. The germline V gene has CDR1 MNHEY and CDR2 SVGEGT. The CDR3 consists of 15 residues. V dropped 2 bases and J dropped 4 bases, with 14 bases sitting between them. The CDR3 DNA follows: TGTGCCAGCAGTTACCCGTACCTCGAGGGCACTGAAGCTTTCTTT. Its translation: CASSYPYLEGTEAFF.

This clone showed up just once. This chain connects TRBV5-1 to TRBJ1-1; D call uncertain. This CDR3 contains 14 residues. Germline V gene lookup returns CDR1 SGHRS and CDR2 YFSETQ. Trimming left V 1 base short and J 2 bases short, with 9 bases between. CDR3 nucleotide sequence: TGCGCCAGCAGCTTGCTGGGCTTAAACACTGAAGCTTTCTTT. It is translated as CASSLLGLNTEAFF.

The CDR3: CASSTGQAGGYEQYF. In nucleotides, the CDR3 is TGTGCCAGTAGTACCGGACAGGCCGGAGGATACGAGCAGTACTTC. The chain links TRBV19 to TRBJ2-7; 7 bases map to TRBD1. Looked up from germline, CDR1 is LNHDA and CDR2 is SQIVND (reference sequence). The CDR3 contains 15 residues. The V and J ends lost 4 bases and 4 bases, in that order; junction bases with no gene match: 10.

The genes are TRBV7-2 and TRBJ1-2; no definite D call. CDR3 length: 15 residues. The germline V gene encodes CDR1 SGHTA and CDR2 FQGNSA. V lost 3 bases and J 2 bases, leaving 13 bases between the germline ends. The CDR3 DNA sequence: TGTGCCAGCAGCTTTCGGGAGGGTTGGAACTATGGCTACACCTTC. Translation: CASSFREGWNYGYTF.

CDR3 coding DNA: TGTGCCAGCAGCGCAAGCGCGGGCGGGGAGCTGTTTTTT. It translates to CASSASAGGELFF. The rearrangement joins TRBV7-3 to TRBJ2-2, with TRBD2 as a possible D gene (5 bases). This CDR3 comprises 13 residues. The V end was cut by 5 bases, the J end by 7 bases, with 11 bases between. The germline V gene has CDR1 SGHTA and CDR2 FQGTGA.

This chain uses TRBV2 with TRBJ2-7, with TRBD2 identical over 10 bases. V shed 3 bases and J 3 bases; nucleotides not matched to a gene: 8. In germline, CDR1 is SNHLY, CDR2 FYNNEI. The CDR3 runs 16 residues. The CDR3 loop reads CASSDIAGGSGYEQYF. CDR3 nucleotide sequence: TGTGCCAGCAGTGATATAGCGGGAGGTAGCGGCTACGAGCAGTACTTC.

In its sample, this clone was seen once. J is TRBJ1-2 and V is TRBV3-1 (or the pseudogene TRBV3-2); 8 bases map to TRBD1. V dropped 2 bases and J dropped 4; count of bases not matched to a gene: 3. The CDR3 contains 14 residues. Germline CDR1 reads LGHDT; CDR2 reads YNNKEL (reference sequence). In DNA, the CDR3 is TGTGCCAGCAGCCAACCCGGGACAGGCTATGGCTACACCTTC. This translates into CASSQPGTGYGYTF.

The chain combines TRBV7-8 with TRBJ1-2; 7 bases are a match to TRBD1. The V and J ends lost 10 bases and 7 bases, in that order; junction bases with no gene match: 6. The length of the CDR3 is 11 residues. CDR1 and CDR2 (germline): SGHVS, FQNEAQ. DNA for the CDR3: TGTGCCACGCGACAGGGATTTGGCTACACCTTC. Residues: CATRQGFGYTF.

The chain carries TRBV29-1 and TRBJ2-7, with a possible D match to TRBD2 (5 bases). This CDR3 is 14 amino acids long. CDR1 and CDR2 from the germline V gene are SQVTM and ANQGSEA. With 7 bases removed from V and 2 bases from J, the gap between germline ends came to 18 bases. The chain's CDR3 is CSASPLRVTYEQYF. Here the CDR3 DNA reads TGCAGCGCAAGCCCTTTGCGGGTGACCTACGAGCAGTACTTC.